This T cell receptor (beta chain) comes out of a study of long-term antiretroviral therapy in people with HIV. Findings and caveats of the study: An increase in diversity followed ART, yet levels stayed below transplant donor controls. Clonal populations expanded prior to ART predominated within the repertoire at all time points.

The assay, immunoSEQ v3.0, was run at survey level. TCRdb keeps only in-frame clones here, not all; method: immunoSEQ multiplex PCR. In the table there are 25,000 to 35,000 clones, 94% of which are singletons. A word on this clone: Its antigen is currently unknown.

Sequenced material: unsorted PBMCs, taken 7.4 years after starting antiretroviral therapy. This sequence was found in a man aged 50 to 59 with HIV.

In nucleotides, the CDR3 is TGTGCCAGTAGCCTCTCGGGGGTTTTCCCTGGGGCCAACGTCCTGACTTTC. Its protein is CASSLSGVFPGANVLTF. This rearrangement joins TRBV19 to TRBJ2-6; D may be TRBD2 (6 bases). V was pared by 6 bases and J by 2 bases, with 17 bases between. The germline CDR1 and CDR2 sequences are LNHDA and SQIVND (reference sequence). The CDR3 runs 17 residues.